A selection of T cell receptor beta chains follows, all from one sample in a study of T cells after yellow fever vaccination. TCRdb reprocessed the 5' RACE reads via MiXCR and lists one record per CDR3 protein. This table holds some 500,000 distinct CDR3 sequences, roughly 13% found once. Sequences were derived from PBMCs, sampled on the day of the yellow fever booster vaccination. These receptors all come from a man aged 25-45 years who received the YFV17D yellow fever vaccine. Both conserved end residues are part of each CDR3. A D gene is named only where the DNA matches it firmly. Part of the rows lack a size; the others show once, few, many or a class for expanded clones.

j_call: TRBJ2-3; clone_size: -; v_call: TRBV12-3/TRBV12-4; d_call: -; cdr3_nt: TGTGCCAGCAGTTCCTGGGGTATGGGGAACGCAGATACGCAGTATTTT; cdr3_aa: CASSSWGMGNADTQYF
j_call: TRBJ2-2; clone_size: once; v_call: TRBV5-1; d_call: TRBD2; cdr3_nt: TGCGCCAGCAGCTTGGGGTTTAGCGGGACGACCGGGGAGCTGTTTTTT; cdr3_aa: CASSLGFSGTTGELFF
j_call: TRBJ2-2; clone_size: -; v_call: TRBV12-3/TRBV12-4; d_call: -; cdr3_nt: TGTGCCAGCAGTTCGAGGGTCACTAGCCCCAGGGGGGAGCTGTTTTTT; cdr3_aa: CASSSRVTSPRGELFF
j_call: TRBJ1-1; clone_size: -; v_call: TRBV5-1; d_call: -; cdr3_nt: TGCGCCAGCAGCTCACATAATGAAGCTTTCTTT; cdr3_aa: CASSSHNEAFF
j_call: TRBJ2-5; clone_size: few; v_call: TRBV12-3/TRBV12-4; d_call: -; cdr3_nt: TGTGCCAGCAGTTCAACGACAGGTCAAGAGACCCAGTACTTC; cdr3_aa: CASSSTTGQETQYF
j_call: TRBJ2-3; clone_size: few; v_call: TRBV7-2; d_call: -; cdr3_nt: TGTGCCAGCAGCCCAGGACCCGGGTCCGATACGCAGTATTTT; cdr3_aa: CASSPGPGSDTQYF
j_call: TRBJ2-3; clone_size: few; v_call: TRBV19; d_call: TRBD2; cdr3_nt: TGTGCCAGCATGGCTAGCGGTTACACAGATACGCAGTATTTT; cdr3_aa: CASMASGYTDTQYF
j_call: TRBJ2-5; clone_size: few; v_call: TRBV18; d_call: -; cdr3_nt: TGTGCCAGCTCACTAATATCCGGGACGGTTCAAGAGACCCAGTACTTC; cdr3_aa: CASSLISGTVQETQYF
j_call: TRBJ1-3; clone_size: few; v_call: TRBV5-4; d_call: -; cdr3_nt: TGTGCCAGCAGCTTGGGGGGGGCAATTGGAAACACCATATATTTT; cdr3_aa: CASSLGGAIGNTIYF
j_call: TRBJ2-3; clone_size: -; v_call: TRBV19; d_call: -; cdr3_nt: TGTGCCAGTAAGTGGGTGGGCACAGATACGCAGTATTTT; cdr3_aa: CASKWVGTDTQYF
j_call: TRBJ1-1; clone_size: -; v_call: TRBV28; d_call: TRBD1; cdr3_nt: TGTGCCAGCAGTATGACAGGGGGCTATCCAGCTTTCTTT; cdr3_aa: CASSMTGGYPAFF
j_call: TRBJ2-1; clone_size: -; v_call: TRBV10-3; d_call: -; cdr3_nt: TGTGCCATCAGTGAGCTAACCGCTAGAAACTCCTACAATGAGCAGTTCTTC; cdr3_aa: CAISELTARNSYNEQFF
j_call: TRBJ2-5; clone_size: -; v_call: TRBV20-1; d_call: TRBD1; cdr3_nt: TGCAGTGTTGGGACAGGTTTGGAGACCCAGTACTTC; cdr3_aa: CSVGTGLETQYF
j_call: TRBJ2-2; clone_size: -; v_call: TRBV7-2; d_call: -; cdr3_nt: TGTGCCAGCGGGCGTGCCCTCGTTGACACCGGGGAGCTGTTTTTT; cdr3_aa: CASGRALVDTGELFF
j_call: TRBJ2-2; clone_size: -; v_call: TRBV7-2; d_call: TRBD1; cdr3_nt: TGTGCCAGCAGCTGGTACAGGGGGGACACCGGGGAGCTGTTTTTT; cdr3_aa: CASSWYRGDTGELFF
j_call: TRBJ2-2; clone_size: few; v_call: TRBV30; d_call: -; cdr3_nt: TGTGCCTGGAGTGTATCCTCTATTGGCGGGGAGCTGTTTTTT; cdr3_aa: CAWSVSSIGGELFF
j_call: TRBJ1-4; clone_size: -; v_call: TRBV20-1; d_call: -; cdr3_nt: TGCAGTGCTAGGAGGGATCAACTGTTTTTT; cdr3_aa: CSARRDQLFF
j_call: TRBJ1-4; clone_size: -; v_call: TRBV29-1; d_call: TRBD1; cdr3_nt: TGCAGCGTTGGACAGGGATTAGAAAAACTGTTTTTT; cdr3_aa: CSVGQGLEKLFF
j_call: TRBJ2-7; clone_size: -; v_call: TRBV12-3/TRBV12-4; d_call: -; cdr3_nt: TGTGCCAGCACCCCAAGGGTGAGTGGCTACGAGCAGTACTTC; cdr3_aa: CASTPRVSGYEQYF
j_call: TRBJ1-1; clone_size: -; v_call: TRBV29-1; d_call: TRBD1; cdr3_nt: TGCAGCGTAGCAACAGGGGTCGCCAGCATGAACACTGAAGCTTTCTTT; cdr3_aa: CSVATGVASMNTEAFF
j_call: TRBJ2-3; clone_size: -; v_call: TRBV7-9; d_call: TRBD2; cdr3_nt: TGTGCCAGCAGCCCCGTATCCCAGGAGCGGGGAGATACGCAGTATTTT; cdr3_aa: CASSPVSQERGDTQYF
j_call: TRBJ2-1; clone_size: many; v_call: TRBV5-1; d_call: TRBD2; cdr3_nt: TGCGCCAGCAGCTCCGGACTAGCGGGAGGTAACTACAATGAGCAGTTCTTC; cdr3_aa: CASSSGLAGGNYNEQFF
j_call: TRBJ1-2; clone_size: -; v_call: TRBV7-9; d_call: -; cdr3_nt: TGTGCCAGCAGCTTAGAAGGGATATCCTCTCGGTATGGCTACACCTTC; cdr3_aa: CASSLEGISSRYGYTF
j_call: TRBJ2-1; clone_size: few; v_call: TRBV9; d_call: TRBD2; cdr3_nt: TGTGCCAGCAGCCCACGACTAGCGGGAGCCCTCAATGAGCAGTTCTTC; cdr3_aa: CASSPRLAGALNEQFF
j_call: TRBJ1-1; clone_size: -; v_call: TRBV7-9; d_call: -; cdr3_nt: TGTGCCAGCAGTTTTCTCCTCGGGTTGTCAGCTTTCTTT; cdr3_aa: CASSFLLGLSAFF
j_call: TRBJ2-3; clone_size: -; v_call: TRBV7-8; d_call: -; cdr3_nt: TGTGCCAGCAGCCGTTCCTCCGGAGCCAGCACAGATACGCAGTATTTT; cdr3_aa: CASSRSSGASTDTQYF
j_call: TRBJ2-7; clone_size: few; v_call: TRBV7-9; d_call: TRBD1; cdr3_nt: TGTGCCAGTGCGACAGGGGTCTACGAGCAGTACTTC; cdr3_aa: CASATGVYEQYF
j_call: TRBJ1-2; clone_size: -; v_call: TRBV11-2; d_call: -; cdr3_nt: TGTGCCAGCAGCTTAGTGTCGGCAGCCTATGGCTACACCTTC; cdr3_aa: CASSLVSAAYGYTF
j_call: TRBJ2-3; clone_size: few; v_call: TRBV7-3; d_call: TRBD2; cdr3_nt: TGTGCCAGCAGCTTCCTCACTAGCGGGACTAGCACAGATACGCAGTATTTT; cdr3_aa: CASSFLTSGTSTDTQYF